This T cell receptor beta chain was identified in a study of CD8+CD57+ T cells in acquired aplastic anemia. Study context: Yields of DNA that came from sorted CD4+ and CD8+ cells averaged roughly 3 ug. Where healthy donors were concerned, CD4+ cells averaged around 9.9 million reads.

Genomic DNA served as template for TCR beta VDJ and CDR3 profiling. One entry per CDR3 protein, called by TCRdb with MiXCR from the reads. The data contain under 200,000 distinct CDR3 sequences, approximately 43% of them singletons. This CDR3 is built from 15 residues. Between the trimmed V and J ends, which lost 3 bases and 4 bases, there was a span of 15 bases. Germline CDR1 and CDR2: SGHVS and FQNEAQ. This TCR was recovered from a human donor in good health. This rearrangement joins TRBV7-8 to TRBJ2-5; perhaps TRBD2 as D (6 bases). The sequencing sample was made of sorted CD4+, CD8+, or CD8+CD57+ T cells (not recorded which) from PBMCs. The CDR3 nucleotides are TGTGCCAGCAGCTTGGCCCCCGGGACTGGAGAGACCCAGTACTTC. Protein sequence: CASSLAPGTGETQYF.